The rows below give T cell receptor beta chains drawn from one sample of a study of CD8+ T cells in alopecia areata. The table came from immunoSEQ multiplex PCR; TCRdb's copy has only in-frame clones and leaves some out. The profile covers around 200,000 clones, with around 65% appearing a single time and around 4.3% taken by the ten largest. Source: CD4+ T cells sorted from blood, taken at week 4, from a patient treated with tofacitinib. All receptors come from a human donor with alopecia areata. Each CDR3 is given with its conserved first and last residue. The listing skips clone size in some rows; elsewhere it reads once, few, many or a size class.

V gene: TRBV5-8
clone size: .
J gene: TRBJ2-3
CDR3 protein: CASSLDSTPDTQYF

V gene: TRBV7-2
clone size: .
J gene: TRBJ2-7
CDR3 protein: CASSHRTGAREQYF

V gene: TRBV30
clone size: .
J gene: TRBJ2-6
CDR3 protein: CAWSVHLTSGANVLTF

V gene: TRBV5-6
clone size: .
J gene: TRBJ1-2
CDR3 protein: CASSYGQGAYGYTF

V gene: TRBV7-2
clone size: .
J gene: TRBJ2-3
CDR3 protein: CASSFVTDTQYF

V gene: TRBV10-3
clone size: .
J gene: TRBJ2-7
CDR3 protein: CAISEAGPTGQYF

V gene: TRBV4-2
clone size: few
J gene: TRBJ1-2
CDR3 protein: CASSQDDRSQGYTF

V gene: TRBV19
clone size: .
J gene: TRBJ1-6
CDR3 protein: CASSSQAWDNSPLHF

V gene: TRBV25-1
clone size: .
J gene: TRBJ1-2
CDR3 protein: CASSESVDRGSGYTF

V gene: TRBV19
clone size: .
J gene: TRBJ1-5
CDR3 protein: CASCRYSNQPQHF

V gene: TRBV5-1
clone size: .
J gene: TRBJ2-2
CDR3 protein: CASSSLDTGELFF

V gene: TRBV7-2
clone size: .
J gene: TRBJ1-2
CDR3 protein: CASSPLSLYGYTF

V gene: TRBV16
clone size: .
J gene: TRBJ1-2
CDR3 protein: CASSQSGLNYGYTF

V gene: TRBV27
clone size: .
J gene: TRBJ2-7
CDR3 protein: CASRRTGAYEQYF

V gene: TRBV5-6
clone size: few
J gene: TRBJ2-1
CDR3 protein: CASSFAGDPYYNEQFF

V gene: TRBV19
clone size: few
J gene: TRBJ2-1
CDR3 protein: CAIGTSGGDYNEQFF

V gene: TRBV2
clone size: .
J gene: TRBJ1-1
CDR3 protein: CATGAQGGNTEAFF

V gene: TRBV29-1
clone size: .
J gene: TRBJ2-1
CDR3 protein: CSASVRQMNEQFF

V gene: TRBV15
clone size: few
J gene: TRBJ1-1
CDR3 protein: CATSSTDRAAFF